Detailed here is one TCR beta chain. This sample was taken from a study of blood T cell repertoires in COVID-19. The CDR3 covers 15 residues. Trimming shortened V by 0 bases and J by 1 base, and 7 bases separated the two germline ends. The germline CDR1 and CDR2 sequences are SGHAT and FQNNGV. The method was immunoSEQ multiplex PCR; TCRdb's version includes in-frame clones alone and lacks a portion of them. In the table there are 95,000 to 150,000 clones, around 88% of which are singletons. The gene calls are TRBV11-2 and TRBJ1-5, with D tentatively TRBD1 (5 bases). Sequenced sample: peripheral blood. The origin of this receptor is a man older than 75 with active or convalescent COVID-19. The CDR3 protein is CASSLEAGSNQPQHF. The CDR3 DNA is TGTGCCAGCAGCTTAGAGGCAGGGAGCAATCAGCCCCAGCATTTT.